This TCR beta chain was observed in a study of Graves' ophthalmopathy and Graves' hyperthyroidism. This clonotype came up many times. What it binds is not known. The hyperthyroidism patients, aged 18 to 65, had been newly diagnosed, with under 2 months' duration. Clinical symptoms and serum thyroxine were used for diagnosis; TRAb, thyroid ultrasound and orbital computed tomography were also relied on. The study, taken as a whole, reports: Detected in blood as well were most expanded thyroid clonotypes with frequency above 0.001.

Investigators amplified TCR beta CDR3 regions from RNA transcripts. RT-PCR in the first round used HTBI primers; a second-round multiplex PCR followed. Using its own MiXCR run on the multiplex PCR reads, TCRdb lists one record per CDR3 protein. The table records about 400,000 distinct CDR3 sequences, under 25% of them present only once. Per germline, CDR1 SGHRS and CDR2 YFSETQ. V shed 0 bases and J 3 bases; nucleotides not matched to a gene: 5. The CDR3 totals 15 residues. This TCR derives from a woman under 30 with stable Graves' hyperthyroidism. This rearrangement joins TRBV5-1 to TRBJ2-7; 8 bases agree with TRBD1. The sample taken for sequencing was peripheral blood. The CDR3 DNA reads as TGCGCCAGCAGCTTGGGGCCAGGGGGCCTCTACGAGCAGTACTTC. It translates to CASSLGPGGLYEQYF.